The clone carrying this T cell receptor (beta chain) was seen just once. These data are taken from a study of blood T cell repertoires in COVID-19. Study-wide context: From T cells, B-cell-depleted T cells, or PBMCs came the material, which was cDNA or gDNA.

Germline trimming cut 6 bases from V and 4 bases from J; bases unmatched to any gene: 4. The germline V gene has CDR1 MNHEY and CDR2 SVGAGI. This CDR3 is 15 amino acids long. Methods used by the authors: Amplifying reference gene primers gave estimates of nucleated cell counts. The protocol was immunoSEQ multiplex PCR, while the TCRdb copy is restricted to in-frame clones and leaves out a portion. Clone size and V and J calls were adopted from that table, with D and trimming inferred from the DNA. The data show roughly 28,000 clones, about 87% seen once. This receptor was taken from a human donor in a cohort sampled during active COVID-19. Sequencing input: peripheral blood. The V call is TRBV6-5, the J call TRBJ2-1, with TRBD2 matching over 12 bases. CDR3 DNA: TGTGCCAGCAGCACCGGGACTAGCGGGTACAATGAGCAGTTCTTC. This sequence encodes CASSTGTSGYNEQFF.